This T cell receptor beta chain was sequenced for a study of OX40 agonist ivuxolimab in advanced cancers. Study details: In this cohort, patients received ivuxolimab, an agonistic anti-OX40 (CD134) antibody. With a range of roughly 20 to 80, age averaged 60 years, and about 83% were male.

The CDR3 runs to 14 residues. V lost 2 bases to trimming and J lost 7 bases; unmatched junction nucleotides: 7. Germline CDR1 and CDR2: MNHNY and SVGAGI (reference sequence). General study points: Clonal expansion from baseline to week 6 occurred in both CD4+ and CD8+ T cells.

Of note for this clone: Its specificity is not known.

Only in-frame clones appear in the TCRdb table, and some are missing; sequencing was by immunoSEQ multiplex PCR. The table shows 40,000 to 55,000 clones, with approximately 91% occurring only once. The chain couples TRBV6-6 to TRBJ2-7, with 8 bases aligning to TRBD1. This sequence was found in an adult with an advanced solid tumor such as melanoma, head and neck, liver or kidney cancer. This specimen consisted of CD4+ or CD8+ T cells sorted from blood, obtained in a trial of the OX40 agonist ivuxolimab. The CDR3 DNA reads as TGTGCCAGCAGTTACGCGTCAGGGGGCATGGAGCAGTACTTC. Translating gives CASSYASGGMEQYF.